Following are 10 T cell receptor beta chains from one sample sequenced in a study of blood T cells in healthy people across ages (dated by TCRdb to 2015 to 2017). The library was made by 5' RACE. Sequenced on an Illumina HiSeq 2500. A second PCR of 7 to 11 cycles was performed with a sample-barcoded 5' primer and a J-beta primer mix. TCRdb trimmed the raw reads at Q25, called clones with MiXCR and kept productive beta chains. Entries that share a CDR3 protein sequence are merged under the most common genes and DNA. The table for this sample lists 1,500,000 or so distinct CDR3 sequences; approximately 43% of them were counted only once. Approximately 4% of the sample goes to the ten largest clones. The sample consisted of blood. The receptors derive from a woman aged 18-30 years in good health.

The chain recombines TRBV20-1 with TRBJ2-7; 11 nucleotides align to TRBD2. The CDR3 runs to 15 residues. J gave up 2 bases and V 0 bases, and 3 bases lay outside the gene matches. Germline values: CDR1 DFQATT, CDR2 SNEGSKA (reference sequence). This chain's CDR3 is CSARDRLAGPYEQYF. The CDR3, as DNA: TGCAGTGCTAGAGATAGACTAGCGGGACCCTACGAGCAGTACTTC.

The chain employs TRBV24-1 and TRBJ2-2, with D hard to call. CDR1 is KGHDR, CDR2 SFDVKD, per germline. The CDR3 has 14 amino acids. Trimming took 5 bases from V and 0 from J, leaving 6 bases between them. The CDR3 loop is CATSGSANTGELFF. The CDR3 bases are TGTGCCACCAGTGGAAGCGCGAACACCGGGGAGCTGTTTTTT.

This clonotype was recorded many times. V usage is TRBV28 and J usage is TRBJ2-3; D is unresolved. The ends were cut back, 3 bases at V and 2 bases at J, with 15 bases in the middle. Germline values: CDR1 MDHEN, CDR2 SYDVKM. This CDR3 region has 16 residues. The CDR3 protein is CASSFGRQTHTDTQYF. The CDR3 DNA is TGTGCCAGCAGTTTCGGACGGCAGACCCACACAGATACGCAGTATTTT. Full variable domain (outside the CDR3, taken from reference TRBV28 and TRBJ2-3): DVKVTQSSRYLVKRTGEKVFLECVQDMDHENMFWYRQDPGLGLRLIYFSYDVKMKEKGDIPEGYSVSREKKERFSLILESASTNQTSMYLCASSFGRQTHTDTQYFGPGTRLTVL.

The chain joins TRBV2 to TRBJ1-1; a possible D gene is TRBD1 (5 bases). V lost 6 bases and J 4 bases, leaving 15 bases between the germline ends. This CDR3 region has 14 residues. Germline values: CDR1 SNHLY, CDR2 FYNNEI. The CDR3 region has the DNA TGTGCCAGCAGCCGGGCCTCAGGGAGCACTGAAGCTTTCTTT. It is translated as CASSRASGSTEAFF. The full variable domain, in which reference TRBV2 and TRBJ1-1 provide the parts outside the CDR3, is EPEVTQTPSHQVTQMGQEVILRCVPISNHLYFYWYRQILGQKVEFLVSFYNNEISEKSEIFDDQFSVERPDGSNFTLKIRSTKLEDSAMYFCASSRASGSTEAFFGQGTRLTVV.

In regard to this clonotype: This clone may be a read error of a much larger clone one base away. The chain recombines TRBV2 with TRBJ1-2; D not certain. Trimming removed 7 bases from V and 2 bases from J, with 14 bases in between. Germline loops: CDR1 SNHLY, CDR2 FYNNEI. The CDR3 is 14 residues long. The CDR3 here is CASTGAETNYGYTF. DNA for the CDR3: TGTGCCAGCACCGGAGCGGAGACGAACTATGGCTACACCTTC.

The chain combines TRBV20-1 with TRBJ2-7; the D gene is possibly TRBD2 (5 bases). The length of the CDR3 is 14 residues. The V end lost 3 bases, the J end lost 4 bases, and 16 bases lay between the germline ends. Per the germline V gene, CDR1 is DFQATT and CDR2 is SNEGSKA (reference sequence). CDR3 protein: CSARTPEAVYEQYF. The DNA for the CDR3 is TGCAGTGCTAGGACGCCGGAGGCGGTATACGAGCAGTACTTC.

The V and J genes are TRBV5-1 and TRBJ2-1; 8 bases match TRBD2. Germline V lookup: CDR1 SGHRS, CDR2 YFSETQ. The junction had 7 bases not matched to a gene; V was cut back by 4 bases and J by 1 base. The CDR3 contains 16 residues. The CDR3 DNA follows: TGCGCCAGCAGCGGAACGGGAGGGTCTTCCTACAATGAGCAGTTCTTC. This codes for CASSGTGGSSYNEQFF.

As concerns this clonotype: At one end the junction does not follow the germline gene, possibly because of a read error. This sequence joins TRBV28 and TRBJ2-1; the D call may be TRBD1 or TRBD2 (7 bases each). This CDR3 contains 14 residues. Germline CDR1 and CDR2: MDHEN and SYDVKM. In DNA form, the CDR3 reads TGTCCCAGCAGGGGGGGCAGGGGCATTTTTGAGCAGTTCTTC. This gives the protein CPSRGGRGIFEQFF.

The chain couples TRBV5-6 to TRBJ2-5; D remains unclear. This CDR3 has 15 amino acids. With 0 bases removed from V and 11 bases from J, the gap between germline ends came to 20 bases. Germline V gene sequence: CDR1 SGHDT, CDR2 YYEEEE. The CDR3 sequence: CASSLVNLVGNEQYF. In DNA, the CDR3 is TGTGCCAGCAGCTTGGTGAACCTAGTCGGCAATGAGCAGTACTTC.

V gene TRBV29-1 combines with J gene TRBJ2-7; the D is unclear. The CDR3 is 14 residues long. V lost 6 bases and J lost 2, with 17 bases in between. CDR1 SQVTM and CDR2 ANQGSEA come from the germline V gene. In nucleotides, the CDR3 is TGCAGCGTCGGTAATATGTGGGGAACCTACGAGCAGTACTTC. This gives the protein CSVGNMWGTYEQYF.